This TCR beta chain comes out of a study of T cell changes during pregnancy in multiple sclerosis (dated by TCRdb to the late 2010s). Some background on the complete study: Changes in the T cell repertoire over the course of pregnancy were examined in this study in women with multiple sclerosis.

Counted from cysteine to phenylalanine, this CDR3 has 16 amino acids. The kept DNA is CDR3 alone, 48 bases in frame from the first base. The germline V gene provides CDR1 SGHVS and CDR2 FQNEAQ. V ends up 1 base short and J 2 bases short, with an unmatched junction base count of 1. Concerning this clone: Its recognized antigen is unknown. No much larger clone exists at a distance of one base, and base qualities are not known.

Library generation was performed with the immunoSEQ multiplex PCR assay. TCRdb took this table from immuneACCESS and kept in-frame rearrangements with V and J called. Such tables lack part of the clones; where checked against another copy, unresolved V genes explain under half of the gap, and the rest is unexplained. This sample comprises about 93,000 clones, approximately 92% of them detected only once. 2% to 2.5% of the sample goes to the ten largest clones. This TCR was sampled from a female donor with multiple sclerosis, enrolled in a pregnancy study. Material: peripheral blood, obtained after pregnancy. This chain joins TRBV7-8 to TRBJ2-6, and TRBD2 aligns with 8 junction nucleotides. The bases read TGTGCCAGCAGCTTAGAAGCGGGAGCTGGGGCCAACGTCCTGACTTTC. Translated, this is CASSLEAGAGANVLTF.